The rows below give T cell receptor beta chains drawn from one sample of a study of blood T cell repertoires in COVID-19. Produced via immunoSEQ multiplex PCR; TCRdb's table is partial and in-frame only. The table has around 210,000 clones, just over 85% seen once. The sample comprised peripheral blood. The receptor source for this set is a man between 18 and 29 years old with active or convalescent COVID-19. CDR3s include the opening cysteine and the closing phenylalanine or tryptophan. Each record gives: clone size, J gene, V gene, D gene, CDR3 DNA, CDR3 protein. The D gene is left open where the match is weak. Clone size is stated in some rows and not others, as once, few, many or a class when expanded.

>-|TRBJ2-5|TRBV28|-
TGTGCCAGCACTACAACCGGGGATCAAGAGACCCAGTACTTC
CASTTTGDQETQYF
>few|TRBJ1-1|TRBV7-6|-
TGTGCCAGCAGCCCCAACCCGAGCACTGAAGCTTTCTTT
CASSPNPSTEAFF
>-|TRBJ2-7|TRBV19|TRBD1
TGTGCCAGTAGTACCGACAGGGACCGCGAGCAGTACTTC
CASSTDRDREQYF
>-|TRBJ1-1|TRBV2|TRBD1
TGTGCCAGCAGGGGGACAGCCGGCACTGAAGCTTTCTTT
CASRGTAGTEAFF
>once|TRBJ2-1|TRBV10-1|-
TGCGCCAGCAGCCGACAACCAGGGCCCGATGAGCAGTTCTTC
CASSRQPGPDEQFF
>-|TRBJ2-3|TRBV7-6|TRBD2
TGTGCCAGCAGCTCCGGGACTAGCGGGAGCAGAGATACGCAGTATTTT
CASSSGTSGSRDTQYF
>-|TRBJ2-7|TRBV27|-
TGTGCCAGCAGTTTACAAGCTCCTCACTACTACGAGCAGTACTTC
CASSLQAPHYYEQYF
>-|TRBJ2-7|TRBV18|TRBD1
TGTGCCAGCTCACCACCGTCAGGGGGCGCGGGCGAGCAGTACTTC
CASSPPSGGAGEQYF
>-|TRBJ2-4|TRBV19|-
TGTGCCAGTAGTATGGGACTGGTTGGAAAAAACATTCAGTACTTC
CASSMGLVGKNIQYF
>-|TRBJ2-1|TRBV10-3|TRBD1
TGTGCCATCAGTGAGTCGACCGGGACAGCATACAATGAGCAGTTCTTC
CAISESTGTAYNEQFF
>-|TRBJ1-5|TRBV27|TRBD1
TGTGCCAGCAGGGACAGGGGCGACCCCAATCAGCCCCAGCATTTT
CASRDRGDPNQPQHF
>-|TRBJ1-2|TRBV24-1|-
TGTGCCACCAGTGATCCGACGAGGGGGACGGATGGCTACACCTTC
CATSDPTRGTDGYTF
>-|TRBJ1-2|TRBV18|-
TGTGCCAGCTCACCTGGACAGTCTAGTTCCTATGGCTACACCTTC
CASSPGQSSSYGYTF
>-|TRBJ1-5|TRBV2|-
TGTGCCAGCAGTGGAGATCCACAGATCTCTTGGCCCCAGCATTTT
CASSGDPQISWPQHF
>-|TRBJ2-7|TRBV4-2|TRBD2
TGTGCCAGCAGCCAAGATCCCACCGGGGGGGCCTACGAGCAGTACTTC
CASSQDPTGGAYEQYF
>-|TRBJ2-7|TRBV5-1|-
TGCGCCAGCAGCTTGGTCTCCCTAACCGAGCAGTACTTC
CASSLVSLTEQYF
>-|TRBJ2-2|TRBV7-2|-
TGTGCCAGCAGCTACGAGGTATCCACCGGGGAGCTGTTTTTT
CASSYEVSTGELFF
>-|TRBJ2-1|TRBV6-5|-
TGTGCCAGCAGTCCCCCGTTTAGCAATGAGCAGTTCTTC
CASSPPFSNEQFF
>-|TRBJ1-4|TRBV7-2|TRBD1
TGTGCCAGCAGCTCTCGACAGGGGGCACTTCGTGCAACTAATGAAAAACTGTTTTTT
CASSSRQGALRATNEKLFF
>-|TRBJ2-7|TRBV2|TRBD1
TGTGCCAGCAGAACCTTGTCGGGACAGTCCTACGAGCAGTACTTC
CASRTLSGQSYEQYF
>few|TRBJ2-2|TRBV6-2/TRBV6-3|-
TGTGCCAGCAGTTTGCAGTTCCGTGCCGGGGAGCTGTTTTTT
CASSLQFRAGELFF
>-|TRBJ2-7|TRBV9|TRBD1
TGTGCCAGCAGCGTAGGACAGGGTGGCTACGAGCAGTACTTC
CASSVGQGGYEQYF
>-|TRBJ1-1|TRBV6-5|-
TGTGCCAGCAGTTACTCTCAATATAGGAACACTGAAGCTTTCTTT
CASSYSQYRNTEAFF
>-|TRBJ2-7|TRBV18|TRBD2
TGTGCCAGCTCACCTAGGCCGGGGGGAAGCGAGCAGTACTTC
CASSPRPGGSEQYF
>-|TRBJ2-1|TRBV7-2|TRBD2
TGTGCCAGCAGCTTAGATGGCGGGAGGGCCTACAATGAGCAGTTCTTC
CASSLDGGRAYNEQFF
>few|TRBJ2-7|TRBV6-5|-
TGTGCCAGCAGTTACTCGGGTCCGGGGGAGCAGTACTTC
CASSYSGPGEQYF
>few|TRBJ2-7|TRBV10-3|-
TGTGCCATCAGTGAGAACGCGGCAGGAGGCTACGAGCAGTACTTC
CAISENAAGGYEQYF
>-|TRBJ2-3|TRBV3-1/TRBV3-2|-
TGTGCCAGCAGCCAAAGGCCTGTCAGAGGAGATACGCAGTATTTT
CASSQRPVRGDTQYF
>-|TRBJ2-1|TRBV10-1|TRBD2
TGCGCCAGCAGTCAGGCTAGCGGGAGGAACAATGAGCAGTTCTTC
CASSQASGRNNEQFF
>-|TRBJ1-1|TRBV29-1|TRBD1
TGCAGCGCAAGACAGGGTACGAACACTGAAGCTTTCTTT
CSARQGTNTEAFF
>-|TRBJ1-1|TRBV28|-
TGTGCCAGCAGTTTTCTGGGCGGGACTGAAGCTTTCTTT
CASSFLGGTEAFF
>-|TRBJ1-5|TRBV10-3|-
TGTGCCATCAGCGCCACCGGGACATCGGACGGTCAGCCCCAGCATTTT
CAISATGTSDGQPQHF
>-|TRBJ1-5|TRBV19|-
TGTGCCAGTGGAGATCAGCCCCAGCATTTT
CASGDQPQHF
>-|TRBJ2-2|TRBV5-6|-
TGTGCCAGCAGCTTGTCGGTCTCGTCCGCGAACACCGGGGAGCTGTTTTTT
CASSLSVSSANTGELFF
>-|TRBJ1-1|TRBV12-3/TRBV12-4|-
TGTGCCAGCAGTTTTAGGGCGGAGGGTGAAGCTTTCTTT
CASSFRAEGEAFF
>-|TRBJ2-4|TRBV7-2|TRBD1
TGTGCCAGCAGCATTCTGGACAGGGGGCATGGGAACATTCAGTACTTC
CASSILDRGHGNIQYF
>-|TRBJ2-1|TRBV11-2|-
TGTGCCAGCAGCTTGGGGGCGGGGGCCACCAGTGAGCAGTTCTTC
CASSLGAGATSEQFF
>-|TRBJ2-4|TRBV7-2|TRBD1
TGTGCCAGCAGCGGCCAGGGGGATAAAAACATTCAGTACTTC
CASSGQGDKNIQYF
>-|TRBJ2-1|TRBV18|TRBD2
TGTGCCAGCTCACCAGGCGGGAGGGCCCCCTACAATGAGCAGTTCTTC
CASSPGGRAPYNEQFF
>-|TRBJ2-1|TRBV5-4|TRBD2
TGTGCCAGCTCCCCCGGGACTAGCGGACACAATGAGCAGTTCTTC
CASSPGTSGHNEQFF
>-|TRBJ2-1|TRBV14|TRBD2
TGTGCCAGCAGCCAAGGGGCGGCGGGAGGGCTGAATGAGCAGTTCTTC
CASSQGAAGGLNEQFF
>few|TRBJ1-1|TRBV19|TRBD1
TGTGCCAGTAGTACCAGGACAGGGGGCGCGTTGGTCGTAGCTTTCTTT
CASSTRTGGALVVAFF
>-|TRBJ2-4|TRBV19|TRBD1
TGTGCCAGTGGCCCCAGGGGGAACATTCAGTACTTC
CASGPRGNIQYF
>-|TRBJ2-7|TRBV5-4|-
TGTGCCAGCAGTGGCAATAGCGACGAGCAGTACTTC
CASSGNSDEQYF
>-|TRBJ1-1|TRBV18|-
TGTGCCAGCTCACCATGGACAGAATCCAACACTGAAGCTTTCTTT
CASSPWTESNTEAFF
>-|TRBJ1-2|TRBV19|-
TGTGCCAGTAGTTCGTACCGGGATACCCCCGATTACACCTTC
CASSSYRDTPDYTF